The text below deals with one TCR beta chain. The antigen is unknown. The sample is drawn from a study of radiotherapy plus CTLA-4 blockade in lung cancer. At the level of the study: Disease control was present in more than 25% of patients, and objective responses in approximately 20%.

Overall study results and limits: Subsequent to radiotherapy plus ipilimumab, tumor-derived TCR clones underwent expansion in blood. Dynamics of early blood T cell clones, together with interferon-beta, were reportedly the best predictors of response.

Focal radiation plus CTLA-4 blockade with ipilimumab was given to patients with chemo-refractory metastatic non-small-cell lung cancer. TCRdb's copy holds only in-frame clones and misses some; the assay was immunoSEQ multiplex PCR. The table has tens of thousands of clones, over 55% seen once. The CDR3 is made up of 15 amino acids. V lost 7 bases and J 3 bases, leaving 18 bases between the germline ends. The germline gives CDR1 GTSNPN, CDR2 SVGIG (reference sequence). The receptor's source is a human donor with non-small cell lung cancer who had stable disease on radiotherapy plus ipilimumab. The source material was peripheral blood, sampled from a patient treated with radiotherapy plus ipilimumab. The gene calls are TRBV30 and TRBJ2-2; perhaps TRBD1 as D (6 bases). The CDR3 DNA reads as TGTGCCTCCAAAAGGGCAGGGGAAGACACCGGGGAGCTGTTTTTT. Encoded protein: CASKRAGEDTGELFF.